The present TCR beta chain was sequenced within a study of blood T cell repertoires in COVID-19 (dated by TCRdb to 2020 to 2021). Notes on the research overall: Collaborator samples came from the United States, Italy and Spain and covered acute and convalescent phases of COVID-19. The prospective study material was composed of cDNA or gDNA derived from T cells, B-cell-depleted T cells, or PBMCs. Deeply sampled blood TCRbeta repertoires from subjects exposed to, actively infected with, or recovered from COVID-19 were included in the dataset. The repertoires were made available in a free public database intended to serve as a resource for research on the immune response to SARS-CoV-2. Samples were obtained from the ongoing ImmuneRACE study (first 160 participants) and from some 1,200 subjects provided by 6 global collaborators. A de-identified subject ID, COVID-19 status, age in years and sex were almost always included in the sample metadata. Where HLA class I and class II types were available, the types were taken from metadata supplied by the sample provider, not from assay-based typing. Study-level results and caveats: The quantity of clinical and demographic metadata differed by source and by participant and was supplied without curation.

Participants in the prospective study were aged roughly 18 to 89 years, lived in 20 to 25 United States geographic areas, and enrolled through a virtual design. Cohort assignment in the prospective study relied on participant-reported clinical history from a screening survey and a study questionnaire. In the prospective study, mobile phlebotomists collected whole blood, serum and a nasopharyngeal or oropharyngeal swab from each participant. Additional blood draws and questionnaires over an approximately two-month period could optionally be provided by prospective study participants. Prospective study blood samples were shipped either frozen or at room temperature before DNA extraction. The immunoSEQ Assay, a bias-controlled multiplex PCR, was used to amplify TCRbeta CDR3 regions from genomic DNA. Under the source paper's analysis protocol: The number of nucleated cells in each sample was estimated by amplification of reference gene primers within the assay. Sequence reads were collapsed and filtered to measure the absolute abundance of every unique TCRbeta CDR3 rearrangement. Productive Simpson clonality was computed per sample as the square root of Simpson's diversity index over productive rearrangements. Entries here come from immuneACCESS through TCRdb and include only in-frame sequences with V and J called. Some clones fail to appear in such tables; in the studies checked, an unresolved V gene covers under half of the shortfall, and the cause of the remainder is unknown. The V and J calls and clone size were taken over from that table, and D and trimming were inferred from the DNA. Across this sample there are about 210,000 clones, with roughly 87% seen only once. The ten largest clonotypes hold around 10% of the sample.

Worth noting for this clone: Its antigen specificity is not known. No much larger clone exists at a distance of one base, and base qualities are not known.

This clonotype originated in a young man with acute COVID-19. The material sequenced was PBMCs or T cells enriched from blood (not recorded which).

The CDR3 sequence is CASSHDPGLAGVNEQFF. The nucleotides read TGCGCCAGCAGCCACGACCCGGGACTAGCGGGAGTCAATGAGCAGTTCTTC. The V and J segments used are TRBV4-3 and TRBJ2-1, and TRBD2 matches 14 of the central bases. Reading the germline V gene gives CDR1 LGHNA and CDR2 YSLEER. The CDR3 runs 17 amino acids, cysteine and phenylalanine included. Only the CDR3 DNA is retained, 51 bases long and in frame from the first base. At the junction V is shortened by 3 bases and J by 6 bases; bases outside the gene matches: 7.